This T cell receptor beta chain was obtained from a study of T cell responses to AZD1222 COVID-19 vaccine. Measured with immunoSEQ multiplex PCR; TCRdb has only the in-frame clones, and not every one. The data hold 120,000 or so clones, with 85% to 90% observed a single time. For this clone: Antigen specificity is unknown.

The V end lost 4 bases, the J end lost 7 bases, and 13 bases lay between the germline ends. This CDR3 comprises 13 residues. Germline CDR1 and CDR2: SNHLY and FYNNEI. Overall study results and limits: White British people made up most donors, females outnumbered males, and clonal diversity was possibly underestimated. Spike as a whole was targeted by vaccine-associated CD4 TCRs, dominant at 160-218 and 743-854.

The sample consisted of peripheral blood, taken on day 0 of AZD1222 vaccination. The receptor was isolated from an adult in good health. V and J are TRBV2 and TRBJ1-2; D gene unclear. The DNA for the CDR3 is TGTGCCAGCAGTGGGCGGCAGGTTCTTGGCTACACCTTC. Translating it yields CASSGRQVLGYTF.